Shown below are 6 T cell receptor beta chains from a single sample sequenced in a study of early T cells in non-severe SARS-CoV-2 infection. TCRdb independently ran MiXCR on the 5' RACE reads; one entry per CDR3 protein. Of approximately 70,000 distinct CDR3 sequences in the sample, approximately 10% were seen once. Sequenced sample: whole blood. These receptors were taken from an adult who was a healthcare worker with PCR-confirmed SARS-CoV-2 infection or an uninfected control (not recorded which).

This clonotype was detected ten times or more. The chain combines TRBV10-3 with TRBJ2-7; D is undetermined. The germline V and J ends were trimmed by 0 bases and 3 bases, with 3 bases remaining between them. From germline, CDR1 is ENHRY and CDR2 SYGVKD. CDR3 length equals 12 residues. The CDR3 DNA reads as TGTGCCATCAGTGAGTCGGGCTACGAGCAGTACTTC. Protein: CAISESGYEQYF.

This clonotype showed up many times. This rearrangement joins TRBV12-3 or TRBV12-4 to TRBJ1-1, with 7 bases identical to TRBD1. The CDR3 runs 14 residues. J lost 3 bases, V lost 5 bases, and 6 bases had no gene match. The CDR3 DNA is TGTGCCAGCAGTCAATTCGACAGGGACACTGAAGCTTTCTTT. Protein product: CASSQFDRDTEAFF.

A few counts support this clonotype. The V and J genes are TRBV2 and TRBJ1-6; 8 nucleotides align to TRBD1. Looked up from germline, CDR1 is SNHLY and CDR2 is FYNNEI. The V segment lost 4 bases and the J segment 10 bases; nucleotides outside the gene matches: 9. The length of the CDR3 is 15 residues. The CDR3 region has the DNA TGTGCCAGCAGTGGCCCCCGGACAGGGAGATCACCCCTCCACTTT. This translates into CASSGPRTGRSPLHF.

Only a few counts were recorded for this clonotype. The chain is built from TRBV12-3 or TRBV12-4 and TRBJ2-5, with D possibly TRBD2 on 5 matching bases. The CDR3 is 13 residues long. Trimming took 6 bases from V and 1 from J, leaving 9 bases between them. CDR3 region: CASSPSGQETQYF. The CDR3 DNA follows: TGTGCCAGCAGCCCAAGCGGCCAAGAGACCCAGTACTTC.

In this sample, this clonotype is medium-sized. The chain employs TRBV30 and TRBJ1-1; D gene ambiguous. The germline V gene has CDR1 GTSNPN and CDR2 SVGIG (reference sequence). Between the trimmed V and J ends, which lost 0 bases and 11 bases, there was a span of 13 bases. This CDR3 contains 12 residues. The DNA of the CDR3 is TGTGCCTGGAGTGTACCTGTGACTTATGCTTTCTTT. This codes for CAWSVPVTYAFF.

This chain uses TRBV20-1 with TRBJ1-5; D call uncertain. CDR3 length: 12 residues. The V end was cut by 0 bases, the J end by 9 bases, with 9 bases between. Germline CDR1 reads DFQATT; CDR2 reads SNEGSKA (reference sequence). CDR3 loop: CSARDSRGPQHF. The CDR3 DNA is TGCAGTGCTAGAGATTCGCGGGGGCCCCAGCATTTT.